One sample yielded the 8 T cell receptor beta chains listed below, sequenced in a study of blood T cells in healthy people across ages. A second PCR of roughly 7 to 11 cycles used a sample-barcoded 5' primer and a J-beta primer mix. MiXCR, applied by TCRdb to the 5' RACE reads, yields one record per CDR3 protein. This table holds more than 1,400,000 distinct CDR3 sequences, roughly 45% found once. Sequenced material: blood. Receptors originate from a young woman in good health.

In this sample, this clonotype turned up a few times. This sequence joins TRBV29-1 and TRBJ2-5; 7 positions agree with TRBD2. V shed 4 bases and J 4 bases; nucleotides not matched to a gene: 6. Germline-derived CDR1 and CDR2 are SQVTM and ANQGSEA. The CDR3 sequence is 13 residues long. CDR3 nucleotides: TGCAGCGTTGGACTAGCCGAACGAGAGACCCAGTACTTC. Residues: CSVGLAERETQYF.

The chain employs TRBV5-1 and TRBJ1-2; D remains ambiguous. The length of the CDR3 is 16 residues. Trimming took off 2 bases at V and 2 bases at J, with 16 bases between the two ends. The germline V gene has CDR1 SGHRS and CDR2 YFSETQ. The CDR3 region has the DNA TGCGCCAGCAGCTTCTCGGTAGAGGGAGGCAACTATGGCTACACCTTC. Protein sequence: CASSFSVEGGNYGYTF.

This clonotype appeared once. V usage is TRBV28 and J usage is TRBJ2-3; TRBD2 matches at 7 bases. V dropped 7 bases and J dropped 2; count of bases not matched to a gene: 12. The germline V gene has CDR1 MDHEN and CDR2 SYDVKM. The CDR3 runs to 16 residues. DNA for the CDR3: TGTGCCAGCACCTTAGCGGGCCCGTCTCCCACAGATACGCAGTATTTT. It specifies CASTLAGPSPTDTQYF.

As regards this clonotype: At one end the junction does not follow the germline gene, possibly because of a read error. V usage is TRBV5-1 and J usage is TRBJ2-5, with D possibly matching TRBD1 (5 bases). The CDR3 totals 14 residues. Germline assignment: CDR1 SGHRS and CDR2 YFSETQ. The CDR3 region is CAGSVNRLQETQYF. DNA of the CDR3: TGCGCCGGCAGCGTTAACAGGTTACAAGAGACCCAGTACTTC. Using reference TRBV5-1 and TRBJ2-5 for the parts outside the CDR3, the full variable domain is KAGVTQTPRYLIKTRGQQVTLSCSPISGHRSVSWYQQTPGQGLQFLFEYFSETQRNKGNFPGRFSGRQFSNSRSEMNVSTLELGDSALYLCAGSVNRLQETQYFGPGTRLLVL.

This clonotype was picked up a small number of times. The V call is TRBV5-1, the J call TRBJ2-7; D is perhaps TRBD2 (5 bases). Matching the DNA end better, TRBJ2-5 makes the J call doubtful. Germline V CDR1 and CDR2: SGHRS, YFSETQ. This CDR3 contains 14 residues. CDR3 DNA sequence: TGCGCCAGCAGCTTGCGAACCGGGGTGGAGACCCAGTACTTC. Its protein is CASSLRTGVETQYF.

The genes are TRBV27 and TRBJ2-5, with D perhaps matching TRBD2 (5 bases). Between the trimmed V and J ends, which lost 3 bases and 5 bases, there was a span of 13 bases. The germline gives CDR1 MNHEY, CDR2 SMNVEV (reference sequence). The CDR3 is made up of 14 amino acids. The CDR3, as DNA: TGTGCCAGCAGTTTTAGGAGTCCGGGGGAGACCCAGTACTTC. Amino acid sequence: CASSFRSPGETQYF.

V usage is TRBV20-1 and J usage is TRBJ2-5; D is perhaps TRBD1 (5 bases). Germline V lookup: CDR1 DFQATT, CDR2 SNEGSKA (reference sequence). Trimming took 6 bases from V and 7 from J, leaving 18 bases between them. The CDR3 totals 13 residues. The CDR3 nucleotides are TGCAGTGCCACCGACTCAGGGAAACGGACCCAGTACTTC. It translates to CSATDSGKRTQYF.

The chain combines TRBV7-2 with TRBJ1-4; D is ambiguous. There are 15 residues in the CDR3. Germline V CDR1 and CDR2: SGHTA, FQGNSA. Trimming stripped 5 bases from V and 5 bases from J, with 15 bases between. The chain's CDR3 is CASSPTGIRNEKLFF. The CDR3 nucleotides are TGTGCCAGCAGCCCGACGGGGATCCGAAATGAAAAACTGTTTTTT.